A single sample is the source of the 20 T cell receptor beta chains below, sequenced in a study of blood T cells in healthy people across ages. Through a sample-barcoded 5' primer and a J-beta primer mix, a second PCR was run for about 6 to 11 cycles. TCRdb re-called the 5' RACE reads with MiXCR, one entry per CDR3 protein. The sample includes 1.8 million or so distinct CDR3 sequences, about 39% of them seen just once. Source material: blood. These receptor sequences come from a human donor in good health.

In DNA, the CDR3 is TGTGCCAGCAGACGGACAGACCTGAATGAAAAACTGTTTTTT. As protein: CASRRTDLNEKLFF. This chain joins TRBV7-9 and TRBJ1-4, with D possibly matching TRBD1 (6 bases). CDR1 is SEHNR and CDR2 is FQNEAQ in the germline V gene (reference sequence). V was clipped by 6 bases and J by 5 bases, with 13 bases between them. The CDR3 spans 14 residues.

The J gene is TRBJ2-1, the V gene TRBV7-9, with TRBD2 matching 9 bases. Germline V gene sequence: CDR1 SEHNR, CDR2 FQNEAQ (reference sequence). With 8 bases clipped from V and 4 bases from J, the junction kept 9 bases outside the gene matches. CDR3 size: 15 residues. In DNA, the CDR3 is TGTGCCAGCGGAACCGGACTAGCGAGTTACAATGAGCAGTTCTTC. Its protein is CASGTGLASYNEQFF.

This clonotype came up a few times. The J gene is TRBJ2-1, the V gene TRBV15; 9 positions agree with TRBD1. The germline V gene has CDR1 LNHNV and CDR2 YYDKDF (reference sequence). The CDR3 contains 15 residues. Trimming cost V 4 bases and J 4 bases; bases outside gene matches: 5. The CDR3 sequence is CATSKDRGSYNEQFF. The CDR3 DNA sequence: TGTGCCACCAGCAAGGACAGGGGATCTTACAATGAGCAGTTCTTC.

The sample holds a few counts of this clonotype. This sequence joins TRBV20-1 and TRBJ2-3; the match to TRBD1 covers 7 bases. Germline V CDR1 and CDR2: DFQATT, SNEGSKA (reference sequence). V trimming: 5 bases; J trimming: 2 bases; junction bases outside the gene matches: 10. CDR3 size: 15 residues. CDR3: CSALGPGGSTDTQYF. For the CDR3, the DNA is TGCAGTGCTCTCGGTCCAGGGGGATCCACAGATACGCAGTATTTT.

The V and J genes are TRBV20-1 and TRBJ2-7; tentative D call: TRBD1 (6 bases). Trimming cost V 6 bases and J 0 bases, with 15 bases left between them. Germline assignment: CDR1 DFQATT and CDR2 SNEGSKA (reference sequence). This CDR3 is built from 14 residues. CDR3 residues: CSATGQSHSYEQYF. In nucleotides, the CDR3 is TGCAGTGCCACGGGACAATCACACTCCTACGAGCAGTACTTC.

On this clonotype itself: At one end, the junction sequence differs from germline, possibly due to a read error. The chain carries TRBV28 and TRBJ2-1; maybe TRBD2 (6 bases). This CDR3 comprises 16 residues. Germline CDR1 MDHEN, CDR2 SYDVKM. The CDR3 DNA follows: TGTGCCAGCAGTTTTGTACTCGGGGGTCAAGGAAATGAGCGGTTCTTC. Encoded protein: CASSFVLGGQGNERFF.

This clonotype was recorded a few times. The chain has TRBV20-1 and TRBJ2-3, with 13 bases lining up with TRBD2. Per the germline V gene, CDR1 is DFQATT and CDR2 is SNEGSKA (reference sequence). The CDR3 is 15 residues long. Losses at the gene ends were 6 bases for V and 3 bases for J; bases not matched to a gene: 6. CDR3 in DNA: TGCAGTGCCGGGACTAGCGGGGTTTTTACAGATACGCAGTATTTT. Its translation: CSAGTSGVFTDTQYF.

The rearrangement links TRBV29-1 to TRBJ1-1, with D tentatively TRBD1 (6 bases). Germline lookup yields CDR1 SQVTM and CDR2 ANQGSEA. This CDR3 spans 14 amino acids. V gave up 6 bases and J gave up 1 base, with 15 bases separating them. The CDR3 sequence is CSVAAGVGNTEAFF. The CDR3 DNA reads TGCAGCGTCGCAGCAGGGGTGGGGAACACTGAAGCTTTCTTT.

The genes are TRBV7-9 and TRBJ1-2, with 7 bases aligning to TRBD1. V dropped 2 bases and J dropped 3; count of bases not matched to a gene: 6. The germline gives CDR1 SEHNR, CDR2 FQNEAQ (reference sequence). The CDR3 spans 15 residues. This CDR3 is CASSLTGAVDYGYTF. CDR3 coding DNA: TGTGCCAGCAGCTTAACAGGGGCGGTGGACTATGGCTACACCTTC.

V usage is TRBV7-3 and J usage is TRBJ2-1, with TRBD2 matching 7 bases. Germline V gene data show CDR1 as SGHTA and CDR2 as FQGTGA. V dropped 5 bases and J dropped 7; count of bases not matched to a gene: 14. The CDR3 sequence is 16 residues long. The CDR3 region is CASSPDRGVVFNEQFF. The CDR3 DNA sequence: TGTGCCAGCAGCCCTGACCGGGGGGTCGTATTTAATGAGCAGTTCTTC.

This chain links TRBV28 with TRBJ2-3; the match to TRBD2 covers 14 bases. The CDR3 has 16 amino acids. J lost 7 bases, V lost 6 bases, and 9 bases had no gene match. The germline V gene has CDR1 MDHEN and CDR2 SYDVKM. The CDR3 loop is CASSSRLAGGFHTQYF. The CDR3 nucleotides read TGTGCCAGCAGCTCAAGACTAGCGGGGGGGTTTCATACGCAGTATTTT.

This clonotype was seen only once. A junction boundary mismatches the germline segment, possibly from a read error. The chain recombines TRBV3-1 with TRBJ1-5, with D tentatively TRBD1 (5 bases). Germline CDR1 is LGHDT and CDR2 is YNNKEL (reference sequence). The CDR3 has 14 amino acids. CDR3 residues: CASSQAGEDHPQHF. The CDR3 DNA sequence: TGTGCCAGCAGCCAAGCGGGGGAAGATCACCCCCAGCATTTT.

This clonotype was counted only a few times. The V call is TRBV12-3 or TRBV12-4, the J call TRBJ2-1; 11 bases match TRBD2. V shed 1 base, J shed 0 bases, and the junction held 17 bases outside the gene matches. The CDR3 extends over 22 amino acids. The CDR3 loop reads CASSLGSGTSGLTPSSYNEQFF. As DNA, the CDR3 is TGTGCCAGCAGTTTAGGCTCGGGGACTAGCGGACTTACCCCGAGCTCCTACAATGAGCAGTTCTTC.

A remark on this clonotype: A read error may produce the germline difference seen at one junction end. CDR3 amino acids: CASSPSGDSQEAQYF. The DNA for the CDR3 is TGTGCCAGCAGCCCAAGTGGGGACAGCCAAGAGGCCCAGTACTTC. The chain links TRBV4-2 to TRBJ2-5; 7 nucleotides line up with TRBD1. The CDR3 spans 15 residues. Looked up from germline, CDR1 is LGHNA and CDR2 is YNFKEQ.

The J gene is TRBJ2-5, the V gene TRBV11-2; D unclear. The CDR3 sequence is 15 residues long. Trimming took 1 base from V and 5 from J, leaving 14 bases between them. The V gene's germline CDR1 is SGHAT and CDR2 FQNNGV. In DNA, the CDR3 is TGTGCCAGCAGCTTAGGGGGATCCAACGGGGAGACCCAGTACTTC. Translated: CASSLGGSNGETQYF.

V gene TRBV9 combines with J gene TRBJ1-2, with 9 bases aligning to TRBD1. CDR3 length: 16 amino acids. The ends lost 3 bases at V and 6 bases at J; junction bases unmatched: 12. From germline, CDR1 is SGDLS and CDR2 YYNGEE. The CDR3 DNA reads as TGTGCCAGCAGCGGCCTTTACAGGGGGCGGAAGGATGGCTACACCTTC. This gives the protein CASSGLYRGRKDGYTF.

The V gene is TRBV7-2, the J gene TRBJ2-3; 9 nucleotides agree with TRBD2. This CDR3 has 15 residues. The V gene end was trimmed by 7 bases and the J gene end by 5 bases; junction bases not matched to a gene: 10. Looked up from germline, CDR1 is SGHTA and CDR2 is FQGNSA. Here the CDR3 DNA reads TGTGCCAGCAAACTAGCGGGCCTTAAGGGAGATACGCAGTATTTT. Encoded protein: CASKLAGLKGDTQYF.

The chain recombines TRBV10-3 with TRBJ1-2; 11 bases map to TRBD1. The V segment lost 6 bases and the J segment 7 bases; nucleotides outside the gene matches: 13. The CDR3 is 16 residues long. Germline V gene sequence: CDR1 ENHRY, CDR2 SYGVKD. The CDR3 DNA sequence: TGTGCCATCAGAACCGGGACAGGGGGACCCGGGAGTGGCTACACCTTC. Its protein is CAIRTGTGGPGSGYTF.

This chain links TRBV15 with TRBJ2-1; tentative D call: TRBD2 (5 bases). There are 13 residues in the CDR3. The germline V gene encodes CDR1 LNHNV and CDR2 YYDKDF (reference sequence). V was cut by 2 bases and J by 6 bases, with 8 bases left in between. The CDR3 coding sequence is TGTGCCACCAGCAGACATCTAGCCAATGAGCAGTTCTTC. This translates into CATSRHLANEQFF.

V gene TRBV29-1 combines with J gene TRBJ1-2, with D possibly being TRBD1 (6 bases). The V gene's germline CDR1 is SQVTM and CDR2 ANQGSEA. The CDR3 loop spans 14 amino acids. The V end lost 4 bases, the J end lost 0 bases, and 12 bases lay between the germline ends. CDR3 protein: CSVGGQPANYGYTF. CDR3 coding DNA: TGCAGCGTTGGCGGACAGCCAGCTAACTATGGCTACACCTTC.